This T cell receptor (beta chain) is drawn from a study of T cell changes during pregnancy in multiple sclerosis. Clones were sequenced by immunoSEQ multiplex PCR, and TCRdb holds only the in-frame ones, with some missing. The table includes tens of thousands of clones, 90% to 95% detected once. The V segment lost 4 bases and the J segment 0 bases; nucleotides outside the gene matches: 4. The germline V gene encodes CDR1 LNHDA and CDR2 SQIVND (reference sequence). The CDR3 extends over 17 amino acids. The chain is built from TRBV19 and TRBJ2-3, with 13 bases matching TRBD2. This clonotype was sampled from a female donor in good health, enrolled as a control in a pregnancy study. The sample here was peripheral blood, taken in the second trimester of pregnancy. CDR3 sequence reads: CASSRRGLAGSTDTQYF. CDR3 sequence (DNA): TGTGCCAGTAGTAGGAGGGGACTAGCGGGGAGCACAGATACGCAGTATTTT.